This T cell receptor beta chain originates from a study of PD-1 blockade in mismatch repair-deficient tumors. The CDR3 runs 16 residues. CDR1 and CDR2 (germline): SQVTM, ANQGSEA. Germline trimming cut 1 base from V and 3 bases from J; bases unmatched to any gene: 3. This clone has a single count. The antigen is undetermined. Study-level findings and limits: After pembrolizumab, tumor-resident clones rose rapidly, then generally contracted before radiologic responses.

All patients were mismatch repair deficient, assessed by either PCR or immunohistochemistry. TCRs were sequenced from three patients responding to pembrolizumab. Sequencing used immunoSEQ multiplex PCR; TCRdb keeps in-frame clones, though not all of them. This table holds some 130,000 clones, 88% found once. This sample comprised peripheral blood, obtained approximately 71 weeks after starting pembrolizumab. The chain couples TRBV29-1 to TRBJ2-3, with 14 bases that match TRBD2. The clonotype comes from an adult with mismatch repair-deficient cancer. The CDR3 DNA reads TGCAGCGTTGAAGGTGGGACTAGCGGGAGAACAGATACGCAGTATTTT. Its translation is CSVEGGTSGRTDTQYF.